The table lists the clone carrying this TCR beta chain with many counts. V dropped 0 bases and J dropped 2 bases, with 5 bases sitting between them. The CDR3 covers 13 residues. One entry per CDR3 protein results from TCRdb running MiXCR on the PCR reads. The repertoire holds 460,000 or so distinct CDR3 sequences, with roughly 25% as singletons. This record belongs to a study of molecular identifiers for immune sequencing clone quantification. Across the study: With replicates, the RNA of about 21,000 or 97,000 naive CD8 cells was split five ways and four were sequenced.

This TCR was sampled from a human donor in good health. Some libraries in this study had Jurkat cell RNA spiked in. V usage is TRBV12-3 or TRBV12-4 and J usage is TRBJ2-7; no clear D gene. Sequencing was done on a sample of naive CD8+ T cells from blood, with Jurkat cell RNA spiked in. Subset given: FACS-sorted CD8+CD4-CCR7+CD45RA+ naive T cells. The CDR3: CASSLALPYEQYF. The CDR3 bases are TGTGCCAGCAGTTTAGCATTACCCTACGAGCAGTACTTC.